The 9 T cell receptor beta chains presented below share a single source sample, sequenced in a study of shared clonotypes between healthy human individuals. Method: immunoSEQ multiplex PCR; TCRdb's copy keeps in-frame clones and lacks some. Among a few million clones listed, around 90% were seen once. The source material was naive CD4+ T cells sorted from blood. Subset indicated: CD45RA+ positively selected. The source of these receptors is a man between 18 and 35 years old in good health.

This chain joins TRBV5-1 and TRBJ2-3, with D maybe TRBD2 (6 bases). This CDR3 has 16 residues. V was clipped by 0 bases and J by 1 base, with 12 bases between them. The germline gives CDR1 SGHRS, CDR2 YFSETQ. The CDR3 loop reads CASSLADPGGTDTQYF. The DNA for the CDR3 is TGCGCCAGCAGCTTGGCCGATCCGGGGGGCACAGATACGCAGTATTTT. The complete variable domain, with remaining parts taken from reference TRBV5-1 and TRBJ2-3, reads KAGVTQTPRYLIKTRGQQVTLSCSPISGHRSVSWYQQTPGQGLQFLFEYFSETQRNKGNFPGRFSGRQFSNSRSEMNVSTLELGDSALYLCASSLADPGGTDTQYFGPGTRLTVL.

CDR3 sequence reads: CASRARRTSDNEQFF. The DNA for the CDR3 is TGTGCCAGCAGAGCCAGACGGACTAGCGATAATGAGCAGTTCTTC. The V call is TRBV11-2, the J call TRBJ2-1, with 9 positions matching TRBD2. The trim removed 6 bases at V and 7 bases at J, leaving 10 bases unmatched. Germline-derived CDR1 and CDR2 are SGHAT and FQNNGV. The CDR3 has 15 residues.

Worth noting for this clone: One junction end disagrees with the germline gene, perhaps due to a read error. The genes are TRBV6-5 and TRBJ2-1, with TRBD2 matching 12 bases. In germline, CDR1 is MNHEY, CDR2 SVGAGI. The CDR3 runs to 15 residues. This chain's CDR3 is CASSFLAGGSGEQLF. DNA for the CDR3: TGTGCCAGCAGTTTCCTAGCGGGGGGGTCGGGTGAGCAGCTCTTC.

The gene calls are TRBV18 and TRBJ2-2; D unclear. V was cut by 2 bases and J by 7 bases, with 11 bases left in between. The V gene's germline CDR1 is KGHSH and CDR2 LQKENI. The CDR3 spans 14 residues. The CDR3 region has the DNA TGTGCCAGCTCACCAAACTCCAGGCGCGGGGAGCTGTTTTTT. It is translated as CASSPNSRRGELFF. The full variable domain, completed using reference TRBV18 and TRBJ2-2, is NAGVMQNPRHLVRRRGQEARLRCSPMKGHSHVYWYRQLPEEGLKFMVYLQKENIIDESGMPKERFSAEFPKEGPSILRIQQVVRGDSAAYFCASSPNSRRGELFFGEGSRLTVL.

Turning to this clone: This CDR3 is also generated by other DNA sequences in the sample. This chain joins TRBV11-2 and TRBJ1-6; TRBD1 matches 8 bases. Germline V CDR1 and CDR2: SGHAT, FQNNGV. The CDR3 sequence is 14 residues long. Unmatched junction bases numbered 4, after V lost 5 bases and J lost 7 bases. The CDR3 spells CASSPGQGNSPLHF. Written as DNA, the CDR3 is TGTGCCAGCAGCCCCGGACAGGGCAATTCACCCCTCCACTTT.

The V gene is TRBV6-6, the J gene TRBJ2-7, with TRBD1 as a possible D gene (5 bases). V lost 2 bases, J lost 3 bases, and 17 bases lay in between. Germline V CDR1 and CDR2: MNHNY, SVGAGI (reference sequence). The CDR3 spans 16 residues. The CDR3 region is CASSYTGQWTGYEQYF. Here the CDR3 DNA reads TGTGCCAGCAGTTACACCGGACAATGGACCGGCTACGAGCAGTACTTC.

The V call is TRBV7-9, the J call TRBJ1-4; D call uncertain. This CDR3 region has 14 residues. Germline lookup yields CDR1 SEHNR and CDR2 FQNEAQ (reference sequence). V was shortened by 4 bases and J by 4 bases, with 10 bases between the two germline ends. The CDR3 reads CASSYRADNEKLFF. CDR3 sequence (DNA): TGTGCCAGCAGCTACCGGGCCGATAATGAAAAACTGTTTTTT.

The chain links TRBV28 to TRBJ1-2; TRBD1 agrees at 8 bases. The CDR3 has 14 residues. Trimming cost V 8 bases and J 8 bases; bases outside gene matches: 13. Germline lookup yields CDR1 MDHEN and CDR2 SYDVKM. The DNA for the CDR3 is TGTGCCAGCGGCTATAGCAGACAGGGGCGAGGCTACACCTTC. Translated, it gives CASGYSRQGRGYTF.

This clone was observed a single time. The J gene is TRBJ2-1, the V gene TRBV11-2; the D call may be TRBD1 or TRBD2 (5 bases each). Germline V lookup: CDR1 SGHAT, CDR2 FQNNGV. V dropped 6 bases and J dropped 5 bases, with 26 bases sitting between them. CDR3 size: 18 residues. CDR3 bases: TGTGCCAGCAGACCCCCCTGGGGGACGGGGAGAGGGGACAATGAGCAGTTCTTC. It encodes CASRPPWGTGRGDNEQFF.